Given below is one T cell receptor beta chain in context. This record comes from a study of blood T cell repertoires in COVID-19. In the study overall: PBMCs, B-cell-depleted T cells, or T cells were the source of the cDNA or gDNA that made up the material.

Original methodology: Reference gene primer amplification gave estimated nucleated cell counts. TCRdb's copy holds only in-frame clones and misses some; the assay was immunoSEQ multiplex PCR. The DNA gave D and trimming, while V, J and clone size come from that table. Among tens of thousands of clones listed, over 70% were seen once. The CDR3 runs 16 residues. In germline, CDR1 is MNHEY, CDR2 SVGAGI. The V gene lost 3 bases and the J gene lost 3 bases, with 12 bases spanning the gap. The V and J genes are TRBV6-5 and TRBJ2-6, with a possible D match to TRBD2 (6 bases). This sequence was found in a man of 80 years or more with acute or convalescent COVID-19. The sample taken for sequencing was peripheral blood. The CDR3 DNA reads TGTGCCAGCAGTTATGGCGGGATTGGTGGGGCCAACGTCCTGACTTTC. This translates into CASSYGGIGGANVLTF.